The next 20 T cell receptor beta chains were all read from a single sample in a study of shared clonotypes between healthy human individuals. Repertoires were generated with immunoSEQ multiplex PCR, while TCRdb's copy carries only in-frame clones and drops some. In the table there are over a million clones, 78% of which are singletons. The sequenced sample consisted of memory CD4+ T cells from PBMCs. Specified subset: CD45RA-negative fraction. The receptor set was obtained from a man between 18 and 29 years old in good health. Some clones in this sample may be carry-over from other donors' samples.

This clone was observed once. The J gene is TRBJ1-3, the V gene TRBV25-1; D is possibly TRBD1 (6 bases). Germline CDR1 and CDR2: MGHDK and SYGVNS. The V end was cut by 3 bases, the J end by 1 base, with 10 bases between. The CDR3 has 15 residues. The CDR3 sequence: CASSDRTVSGNTIYF. CDR3 DNA sequence: TGTGCCAGCAGTGATCGGACAGTATCTGGAAACACCATATATTTT.

The V call is TRBV7-2, the J call TRBJ1-3; D gene uncertain. The ends were cut back, 2 bases at V and 0 bases at J, with 8 bases in the middle. Germline CDR1 is SGHTA and CDR2 is FQGNSA. CDR3 length equals 15 residues. The CDR3 DNA reads TGTGCCAGCAGCTTACCGGGTAGCTCTGGAAACACCATATATTTT. This translates into CASSLPGSSGNTIYF.

This chain links TRBV11-2 with TRBJ2-4; D remains unclear. V shed 1 base and J shed 1 base, with 8 bases lying between them. The CDR3 covers 15 residues. Per germline, CDR1 SGHAT and CDR2 FQNNGV. CDR3 sequence: CASSLVTMAKNIQYF. CDR3 coding DNA: TGTGCCAGCAGCTTAGTAACCATGGCCAAAAACATTCAGTACTTC.

The chain uses TRBV6-1 and TRBJ2-1; D might be TRBD1 or TRBD2, each matching 5 bases. V gave up 4 bases and J gave up 1 base, with 14 bases separating them. Germline CDR1 and CDR2: MNHNS and SASEGT. The CDR3 is made up of 16 amino acids. CDR3 bases: TGTGCCAGCAGTGGACGGGACCACCGATCCTACAATGAGCAGTTCTTC. Residues: CASSGRDHRSYNEQFF.

The V gene is TRBV6-7, the J gene TRBJ1-1; tentative D call: TRBD1 (5 bases). TRBV6-7 is noted as an ORF with a role that remains uncertain. The CDR3 sequence is 17 residues long. Trimming left V 0 bases short and J 3 bases short, with 17 bases between. DNA for the CDR3: TGTGCCAGCAGTTACTCGTTGACAGATCCTAGGGACACTGAAGCTTTCTTT. Protein sequence: CASSYSLTDPRDTEAFF.

The chain links TRBV6-1 to TRBJ2-7; a possible D gene is TRBD1 (6 bases). Germline CDR1 reads MNHNS; CDR2 reads SASEGT. The CDR3 spans 12 residues. V was shortened by 8 bases and J by 1 base, with 9 bases between the two germline ends. The CDR3 loop is CASGQTSYEQYF. The CDR3 nucleotides are TGTGCCAGCGGACAGACTTCCTACGAGCAGTACTTC.

V gene TRBV6-1 combines with J gene TRBJ1-1; D may be TRBD1 (6 bases). Per the germline V gene, CDR1 is MNHNS and CDR2 is SASEGT. V was trimmed by 3 bases and J by 11 bases, leaving 13 bases between them. The CDR3 loop spans 12 amino acids. CDR3 nucleotide sequence: TGTGCCAGCAGTGAGTGGGGGCGACGCGCTTTCTTT. It is translated as CASSEWGRRAFF.

The V call is TRBV5-1, the J call TRBJ1-1; D is possibly TRBD1 (5 bases). Trimming removed 0 bases from V and 0 bases from J, with 12 bases in between. Germline CDR1 SGHRS, CDR2 YFSETQ. This CDR3 is built from 16 residues. This CDR3 reads CASSLGGHLVNTEAFF. The CDR3 DNA is TGCGCCAGCAGCTTGGGAGGACACTTAGTGAACACTGAAGCTTTCTTT.

The gene calls are TRBV4-2 and TRBJ2-3, with D perhaps TRBD2 (5 bases). The CDR3 covers 15 residues. Per the germline V gene, CDR1 is LGHNA and CDR2 is YNFKEQ. V lost 0 bases, J lost 5 bases, and 12 bases lay in between. The DNA of the CDR3 is TGTGCCAGCAGCCAAGAGCCTGCTGGGAGAGATACGCAGTATTTT. Amino acid sequence: CASSQEPAGRDTQYF.

The gene calls are TRBV19 and TRBJ1-2; TRBD1 aligns across 9 bases. The CDR3 length is 13 residues. Germline CDR1 and CDR2: LNHDA and SQIVND (reference sequence). After removal of 5 bases from V and 8 bases from J, the junction contained 6 bases not matched to a gene. As DNA, the CDR3 is TGTGCCAGTAGTCCCCGGGACAGGGACGGCTACACCTTC. Protein sequence: CASSPRDRDGYTF.

As concerns this clone: Germline is not matched at one junction end, which may reflect a read error. The rearrangement links TRBV28 to TRBJ2-1; perhaps TRBD1 as D (6 bases). CDR3 size: 12 residues. The germline CDR1 and CDR2 sequences are MDHEN and SYDVKM. CDR3 coding DNA: TGTGCCAGCAGCCTACCTGGACAGCTCGCGGTCTTC. This encodes CASSLPGQLAVF.

The rearrangement joins TRBV10-3 to TRBJ1-1, with TRBD1 matching 7 bases. The CDR3 extends over 15 amino acids. Germline assignment: CDR1 ENHRY and CDR2 SYGVKD. V was clipped by 6 bases and J by 1 base; unmatched bases: 8. Written as DNA, the CDR3 is TGTGCCATCAGGACAGGGAACCGAAGGAACACTGAAGCTTTCTTT. As protein: CAIRTGNRRNTEAFF.

This clone was recorded once. The chain links TRBV7-2 to TRBJ2-1; 8 bases match TRBD2. This CDR3 spans 16 amino acids. CDR1 and CDR2 (germline): SGHTA, FQGNSA. The V and J ends lost 0 bases and 9 bases, in that order; junction bases with no gene match: 10. The CDR3: CASSLAAQRERGEQFF. The CDR3 DNA is TGTGCCAGCAGCTTAGCCGCCCAGCGGGAGAGAGGTGAGCAGTTCTTC.

The chain joins TRBV28 to TRBJ2-7, with a tentative D call TRBD2 (6 bases). The CDR3 totals 15 residues. Trimming removed 3 bases at V and 2 bases at J, with 14 bases between. In germline, CDR1 is MDHEN, CDR2 SYDVKM. CDR3 coding DNA: TGTGCCAGCAGTTTGGGTCGGCGGGACCCCTACGAGCAGTACTTC. This translates into CASSLGRRDPYEQYF. The full variable domain, with the rest looked up from reference TRBV28 and TRBJ2-7, is DVKVTQSSRYLVKRTGEKVFLECVQDMDHENMFWYRQDPGLGLRLIYFSYDVKMKEKGDIPEGYSVSREKKERFSLILESASTNQTSMYLCASSLGRRDPYEQYFGPGTRLTVT.

The V gene is TRBV7-9, the J gene TRBJ2-5; D might be TRBD2 (6 bases). The CDR3 consists of 15 residues. The germline gives CDR1 SEHNR, CDR2 FQNEAQ (reference sequence). V lost 3 bases and J lost 4, with 15 bases in between. The CDR3 sequence is CASSFKLGGPETQYF. As DNA, the CDR3 is TGTGCCAGCAGCTTCAAGCTCGGGGGACCAGAGACCCAGTACTTC.

About this clone: This likely stems from a read error, as it lies one base from a far larger clone. The same CDR3 arises from other DNA sequences in this sample as well. The chain uses TRBV30 and TRBJ2-5; a weak D match, TRBD2 (5 bases). Germline V gives CDR1 GTSNPN, CDR2 SVGIG (reference sequence). This CDR3 comprises 12 residues. This CDR3 reads CAWSGGGETQYF. CDR3 DNA sequence: TGTGCCTGGAGTGGGGGTGGGGAGACCCAATACTTC.

This chain joins TRBV28 and TRBJ2-7; D is perhaps TRBD1 or TRBD2 (6 bases each). Germline V gene data show CDR1 as MDHEN and CDR2 as SYDVKM. The CDR3 is 15 amino acids. The V end lost 2 bases, the J end lost 4 bases, and 15 bases lay between the germline ends. Here the CDR3 DNA reads TGTGCCAGCAGTTTAAGAACAGGGACTTGGTACGAGCAGTACTTC. This sequence encodes CASSLRTGTWYEQYF.

The CDR3 DNA is TGCGCCAGCAGAACGACAGGGGGCCAAGAGACCCAGTACTTC. This codes for CASRTTGGQETQYF. The chain employs TRBV5-1 and TRBJ2-5; TRBD1 matches at 9 bases. The junction had 3 bases not matched to a gene; V was cut back by 5 bases and J by 1 base. The CDR3 spans 14 residues. Looked up from germline, CDR1 is SGHRS and CDR2 is YFSETQ. Together with reference TRBV5-1 and TRBJ2-5, the CDR3 gives the full variable domain: KAGVTQTPRYLIKTRGQQVTLSCSPISGHRSVSWYQQTPGQGLQFLFEYFSETQRNKGNFPGRFSGRQFSNSRSEMNVSTLELGDSALYLCASRTTGGQETQYFGPGTRLLVL.

CDR3 amino acids: CASSGGREETQYF. The CDR3 region has the DNA TGTGCCTCGTCGGGGGGTCGTGAAGAGACCCAGTACTTC. The rearrangement joins TRBV7-3 to TRBJ2-5, with 7 bases matching TRBD2. Germline-derived CDR1 and CDR2 are SGHTA and FQGTGA. The V gene end was trimmed by 11 bases and the J gene end by 3 bases; junction bases not matched to a gene: 9. CDR3 length: 13 amino acids.

The chain is built from TRBV12-2 and TRBJ1-2; the table's D call, TRBD1, was not checked against the DNA. TRBV12-2 is given as a pseudogene. The CDR3 covers 15 residues. The CDR3 here is CASRAGDRGNYGYTF. DNA of the CDR3: TGTGCAAGTCGCGCAGGGGACAGGGGGAACTATGGCTACACCTTC.